Shown below are 24 T cell receptor beta chains from a single sample sequenced in a study of blood T cell repertoires in COVID-19. Generated by immunoSEQ multiplex PCR, the TCRdb table keeps only in-frame clones and is missing some. Of about 350,000 clones in the sample, 89% were seen once. Sequencing was carried out using peripheral blood. These receptors originate from a woman aged 60-75 years with COVID-19, enrolled during active disease.

J is TRBJ1-1 and V is TRBV6-6, with TRBD1 matching over 8 bases. J gave up 1 base and V 8 bases, and 3 bases lay outside the gene matches. The germline V gene encodes CDR1 MNHNY and CDR2 SVGAGI (reference sequence). The CDR3 contains 13 residues. The CDR3: CASLDRGNTEAFF. The CDR3 DNA reads as TGTGCCAGCCTCGACAGGGGGAACACTGAAGCTTTCTTT.

This rearrangement joins TRBV5-1 to TRBJ1-1; 7 positions agree with TRBD1. V shed 4 bases and J 0 bases; nucleotides not matched to a gene: 6. The CDR3 has 15 residues. CDR1 is SGHRS, CDR2 YFSETQ, per germline. The CDR3 loop reads CASSPTGTLNTEAFF. The CDR3 DNA reads TGCGCCAGCAGCCCGACAGGGACCTTGAACACTGAAGCTTTCTTT.

Written as DNA, the CDR3 is TGTGCCAGCAGCTTAGGATACAGAATAGGATCACCCCTCCACTTT. It codes for CASSLGYRIGSPLHF. The chain has TRBV11-2 and TRBJ1-6; D is unresolved. The CDR3 has 15 residues. CDR1 is SGHAT and CDR2 is FQNNGV in the germline V gene. V was cut by 1 base and J by 10 bases, with 14 bases left in between.

The CDR3: CASSQDGGAWAEAFF. The CDR3 nucleotides are TGTGCCAGCAGCCAAGATGGAGGGGCTTGGGCTGAAGCTTTCTTT. The J gene is TRBJ1-1, the V gene TRBV4-2, with D perhaps TRBD1 (5 bases). The CDR3 consists of 15 residues. Between the trimmed V and J ends, which lost 0 bases and 6 bases, there was a span of 14 bases. Germline loops: CDR1 LGHNA, CDR2 YNFKEQ.

The chain employs TRBV5-5 and TRBJ2-3, with TRBD2 identical over 9 bases. Looked up from germline, CDR1 is SGHKS and CDR2 is YYEKEE (reference sequence). The ends lost 2 bases at V and 6 bases at J; junction bases unmatched: 10. The CDR3 is 16 amino acids. CDR3 bases: TGTGCCAGCAGCTTTTACGGCGGGGGGGCATCCGATACGCAGTATTTT. It specifies CASSFYGGGASDTQYF.

The chain combines TRBV5-6 with TRBJ2-5, with a weak D call TRBD1 (5 bases). Trimming shortened V by 0 bases and J by 2 bases, and 23 bases separated the two germline ends. Germline CDR1 is SGHDT and CDR2 is YYEEEE. The CDR3 consists of 19 residues. CDR3 residues: CASSLDFPFLDSSQETQYF. The CDR3 region has the DNA TGTGCCAGCAGCTTGGACTTCCCTTTCCTAGACAGTTCGCAAGAGACCCAGTACTTC.

The V call is TRBV7-3, the J call TRBJ1-2, with unresolved D. V was clipped by 2 bases and J by 5 bases, with 9 bases between them. Germline CDR1 SGHTA, CDR2 FQGTGA. This CDR3 is built from 13 residues. The CDR3 spells CASSLEGGYGYTF. The CDR3 nucleotides are TGTGCCAGCAGCTTAGAGGGCGGTTATGGCTACACCTTC.

The rearrangement links TRBV28 to TRBJ2-7, with TRBD1 identical over 7 bases. The CDR3 covers 13 residues. Germline assignment: CDR1 MDHEN and CDR2 SYDVKM. V lost 7 bases to trimming and J lost 8 bases; unmatched junction nucleotides: 11. Written as DNA, the CDR3 is TGTGCCAGCACCGACCTGACAGGGCCCAAGCAGTACTTC. Translated, it gives CASTDLTGPKQYF.

The chain links TRBV19 to TRBJ2-3; D not resolved. The CDR3 consists of 12 residues. Germline V CDR1 and CDR2: LNHDA, SQIVND (reference sequence). The V gene lost 7 bases and the J gene lost 4 bases, with 9 bases spanning the gap. CDR3 nucleotides: TGTGCCAGTATTGGCACCGCAGATACGCAGTATTTT. It is translated as CASIGTADTQYF. Filled out from reference TRBV19 and TRBJ2-3, the complete variable domain reads DGGITQSPKYLFRKEGQNVTLSCEQNLNHDAMYWYRQDPGQGLRLIYYSQIVNDFQKGDIAEGYSVSREKKESFPLTVTSAQKNPTAFYLCASIGTADTQYFGPGTRLTVL.

Here the CDR3 DNA reads TGTGCCAGCAGCTTAGGCCAGTTTAATTCACCCCTCCACTTT. Translating it yields CASSLGQFNSPLHF. The chain couples TRBV7-8 to TRBJ1-6; D remains ambiguous. V shed 1 base and J shed 6 bases, with 7 bases lying between them. CDR3 size: 14 residues. Per germline, CDR1 SGHVS and CDR2 FQNEAQ.

The chain links TRBV28 to TRBJ2-4; 10 nucleotides line up with TRBD1. The CDR3 spans 18 residues. J gave up 0 bases and V 4 bases, and 9 bases lay outside the gene matches. Looked up from germline, CDR1 is MDHEN and CDR2 is SYDVKM. Here the CDR3 reads CASSSLAGTGVAKNIQYF. In DNA form, the CDR3 reads TGTGCCAGCAGTTCCCTGGCCGGGACAGGGGTAGCCAAAAACATTCAGTACTTC.

This chain links TRBV5-4 with TRBJ1-2, with D perhaps TRBD1 (6 bases). Trimming shortened V by 0 bases and J by 3 bases, and 15 bases separated the two germline ends. CDR1 and CDR2 from the germline V gene are SGHNT and YYREEE (reference sequence). This CDR3 region has 16 residues. The CDR3 bases are TGTGCCAGCAGCTTGGGAAGGCAGGGGACCGACTATGGCTACACCTTC. Translating gives CASSLGRQGTDYGYTF.

J is TRBJ1-2 and V is TRBV7-8; possibly TRBD1 for D (5 bases). The germline CDR1 and CDR2 sequences are SGHVS and FQNEAQ. The CDR3 totals 14 residues. Trimming pared 0 bases from V and 4 bases from J, leaving 9 bases between. CDR3 sequence: CASSLAKDIYGYTF. CDR3 DNA sequence: TGTGCCAGCAGCTTAGCGAAGGACATCTATGGCTACACCTTC.

The V gene is TRBV5-1, the J gene TRBJ1-1; maybe TRBD1 (5 bases). The CDR3 loop spans 14 amino acids. The germline V gene encodes CDR1 SGHRS and CDR2 YFSETQ. The V end was cut by 4 bases, the J end by 1 base, with 11 bases between. This chain's CDR3 is CASSRQTSNTEAFF. CDR3 sequence (DNA): TGCGCCAGCAGCCGACAGACCTCGAACACTGAAGCTTTCTTT.

CDR3 residues: CASRDREGYTEAFF. In nucleotides, the CDR3 is TGTGCCAGCAGGGACAGGGAAGGGTACACTGAAGCTTTCTTT. V usage is TRBV5-4 and J usage is TRBJ1-1; TRBD1 aligns across 8 bases. Germline V CDR1 and CDR2: SGHNT, YYREEE (reference sequence). The ends lost 5 bases at V and 3 bases at J; junction bases unmatched: 6. CDR3 length equals 14 residues.

This rearrangement joins TRBV7-9 to TRBJ1-1, with 9 bases that match TRBD1. The CDR3 length is 15 residues. V lost 4 bases, J lost 4 bases, and 7 bases stayed unmatched. Germline assignment: CDR1 SEHNR and CDR2 FQNEAQ (reference sequence). CDR3 region: CASSWGQGGSTEAFF. The CDR3 bases are TGTGCCAGCAGCTGGGGACAGGGAGGAAGCACTGAAGCTTTCTTT.

Comments on this clone: Other nucleotide sequences from this sample produce the same CDR3. This CDR3 is CASSYRDRGYTF. CDR3 DNA: TGTGCCAGTAGCTATAGGGACAGAGGCTACACCTTC. J is TRBJ1-2 and V is TRBV19; 7 positions match TRBD1. Unmatched junction bases numbered 6, after V lost 6 bases and J lost 8 bases. This CDR3 has 12 residues. Germline CDR1 is LNHDA and CDR2 is SQIVND (reference sequence).

The chain links TRBV11-2 to TRBJ1-2; tentative D call: TRBD1 (6 bases). Germline CDR1 and CDR2: SGHAT and FQNNGV. Trimming shortened V by 1 base and J by 13 bases, and 16 bases separated the two germline ends. The length of the CDR3 is 13 residues. This chain's CDR3 is CASSLAWGQGCTF. CDR3 nucleotides: TGTGCCAGCAGCTTAGCTTGGGGGCAGGGGTGCACCTTC.

V is TRBV12-3 or TRBV12-4 and J is TRBJ1-1; TRBD1 matches at 7 bases. The ends lost 6 bases at V and 4 bases at J; junction bases unmatched: 5. The CDR3 spans 13 residues. The CDR3 bases are TGTGCCAGCAGGAGACAGGGCCCCACTGAAGCTTTCTTT. The encoded protein is CASRRQGPTEAFF.

The rearrangement joins TRBV29-1 to TRBJ1-2, with unresolved D. Germline values: CDR1 SQVTM, CDR2 ANQGSEA. V was cut by 0 bases and J by 6 bases, with 17 bases left in between. There are 15 residues in the CDR3. In DNA, the CDR3 is TGCAGCGTTGAAGAAGGAGCAAACATGGGTCATGGCTACACCTTC. It translates to CSVEEGANMGHGYTF.

The chain employs TRBV9 and TRBJ2-7; D might be TRBD1 (5 bases). Trimming removed 4 bases from V and 3 bases from J, with 14 bases in between. In germline, CDR1 is SGDLS, CDR2 YYNGEE. CDR3 length: 14 amino acids. In nucleotides, the CDR3 is TGTGCCAGCAGCAAAGGGGTCTTGGACTACGAGCAGTACTTC. Protein product: CASSKGVLDYEQYF.

The J gene is TRBJ1-1, the V gene TRBV18; no reliable D call. Germline V gene lookup returns CDR1 KGHSH and CDR2 LQKENI. CDR3 length: 14 amino acids. V was trimmed by 2 bases and J by 1 base, leaving 8 bases between them. The CDR3 nucleotides read TGTGCCAGCTCACCAGCGATCTCGAACACTGAAGCTTTCTTT. It is translated as CASSPAISNTEAFF.

The chain employs TRBV18 and TRBJ2-7; D is perhaps TRBD1 (5 bases). V was pared by 3 bases and J by 0 bases, with 12 bases between. Germline values: CDR1 KGHSH, CDR2 LQKENI. The CDR3 loop spans 15 amino acids. This CDR3 is CASSPLGHHSYEQYF. The CDR3 region has the DNA TGTGCCAGCTCACCGCTAGGACACCACTCCTACGAGCAGTACTTC.

V and J are TRBV20-1 and TRBJ1-5; D not certain. The germline V and J ends were trimmed by 3 bases and 3 bases, with 15 bases remaining between them. The CDR3 has 15 amino acids. Germline V gene data show CDR1 as DFQATT and CDR2 as SNEGSKA (reference sequence). For the CDR3, the DNA is TGCAGTGCTAGTAGAGGGCACGGCGACAATCAGCCCCAGCATTTT. This codes for CSASRGHGDNQPQHF.